The rows below give T cell receptor beta chains drawn from one sample of a study of blood T cell repertoires in COVID-19. Repertoires were generated with immunoSEQ multiplex PCR, while TCRdb's copy carries only in-frame clones and drops some. Here the sample spans approximately 200,000 clones, over 80% being singletons. Sequencing was done on a sample of peripheral blood. The receptors here all came from a young man with COVID-19, enrolled during active disease. The CDR3 runs from the conserved cysteine through the conserved F or W. The D gene is left open where the match is weak. Size values are once, few and many counts, or a class for expanded clones, and some rows have none.

CDR3 DNA	CDR3 protein	clone size	D gene	V gene	J gene
TGTGCCAGCAGCTTGTCACTAGCGGGGGCCTACAATGAGCAGTTCTTC	CASSLSLAGAYNEQFF	-	TRBD2	TRBV5-4	TRBJ2-1
TGTGCCAGCAGTTTAGCCACTTCCTACGAGCAGTACTTC	CASSLATSYEQYF	-	-	TRBV28	TRBJ2-7
TGTGCCAGTAGTATAGAGACGGGGATGCTGGGGGGCTACACCTTC	CASSIETGMLGGYTF	-	-	TRBV19	TRBJ1-2
TGTGCCAGCAGCTTAGGCGGGGGCGTGACTGAAGCTTTCTTT	CASSLGGGVTEAFF	once	-	TRBV7-2	TRBJ1-1
TGTGCCAGCAGGTTACAGGGGTGGACTGAAGCTTTCTTT	CASRLQGWTEAFF	-	TRBD1	TRBV2	TRBJ1-1
TGTGCCAGCAGTGACAGTGGCGAGACCCAGTACTTC	CASSDSGETQYF	-	-	TRBV6-1	TRBJ2-5
TGTGCCAGCAAACCCGAGACAGGGCACTACAATGAGCAGTTCTTC	CASKPETGHYNEQFF	few	TRBD1	TRBV2	TRBJ2-1
TGTGCCAGCAGCTTCGGTCTCGGGACAGTCTCCTACGAGCAGTACTTC	CASSFGLGTVSYEQYF	-	TRBD1	TRBV5-6	TRBJ2-7
TGTGCCAGCACAAGGGGACAGTATAATTCACCCCTCCACTTT	CASTRGQYNSPLHF	few	TRBD1	TRBV2	TRBJ1-6
TGTGCCAGCACGATGGAGGGCGCCACTCGCATGTCTTCACCCCTCCACTTT	CASTMEGATRMSSPLHF	-	-	TRBV2	TRBJ1-6
TGTGCCAGCAGTTACGGGAATAGCGGATCCTACGAGCAGTACTTC	CASSYGNSGSYEQYF	-	-	TRBV6-5	TRBJ2-7
TGTGCCAGTAGTATGCAACAGATGAACACTGAAGCTTTCTTT	CASSMQQMNTEAFF	-	-	TRBV19	TRBJ1-1
TGTGCCAGCTCGGACAGGGCGGACTACACTGAAGCTTTCTTT	CASSDRADYTEAFF	-	TRBD1	TRBV18	TRBJ1-1
TGTGCCAGCAGTGAAGGAGCTTACGAGCAGTACTTC	CASSEGAYEQYF	-	-	TRBV6-1	TRBJ2-7
TGTGCCTGGAGGAGGGCCGAACGCCGGGGAGGAAATGGCTACACCTTC	CAWRRAERRGGNGYTF	-	-	TRBV30	TRBJ1-2
TGTGCCAGCAGTCTCCAGGCAGGGCCTAACTATGGCTACACCTTC	CASSLQAGPNYGYTF	-	-	TRBV6-5	TRBJ1-2
TGTGCCAGCTCACGACCAGACTTACTGAACACTGAAGCTTTCTTT	CASSRPDLLNTEAFF	-	-	TRBV18	TRBJ1-1
TGTGCCAGCAGTTACTCGGGACAGAACAATCAGCCCCAGCATTTT	CASSYSGQNNQPQHF	-	TRBD1	TRBV6-2/TRBV6-3	TRBJ1-5
TGTGCCAGCTCACCACGTGGACAGACAAACAATGAGCAGTTCTTC	CASSPRGQTNNEQFF	-	-	TRBV18	TRBJ2-1
TGTGCCAGCAGCGGCGGGGAGACCTACAATGAGCAGTTCTTC	CASSGGETYNEQFF	-	-	TRBV14	TRBJ2-1
TGTGCCAGCAGTACAGGACAGGGTCAAGGCTACACCTTC	CASSTGQGQGYTF	-	TRBD1	TRBV12-3/TRBV12-4	TRBJ1-2
TGTGCCAGCAGCGGCCCTCAGGGGAATGACTATGGCTACACCTTC	CASSGPQGNDYGYTF	-	-	TRBV9	TRBJ1-2
TGTGCCTGGAGTACGGGCTACGAGCAGTACTTC	CAWSTGYEQYF	-	-	TRBV30	TRBJ2-7
TGTGCCAGCAGCGTACAAGGACTGTTTTACAATGAGCAGTTCTTC	CASSVQGLFYNEQFF	-	-	TRBV5-6	TRBJ2-1
TGTGCCAGCAGCCTATCCTCCCGCGGAGGGGAGTCCTACAATGAGCAGTTCTTC	CASSLSSRGGESYNEQFF	-	-	TRBV11-3	TRBJ2-1
TGTGCCAGCTCACCCTCGGACAGATCAGGAAACACCATATATTTT	CASSPSDRSGNTIYF	-	-	TRBV18	TRBJ1-3
TGTGCCAGCAGCGTAGACGCGGGGGGAGGTCCCGAGCAGTACTTC	CASSVDAGGGPEQYF	-	TRBD2	TRBV9	TRBJ2-7
TGTGCCAGCAGCGCCGGGACTAGCGGCTTCTACAATGAGCAGTTCTTC	CASSAGTSGFYNEQFF	-	TRBD2	TRBV9	TRBJ2-1
TGTGCCAGCACGCCGAGGACGGGAAATTCACCCCTCCACTTT	CASTPRTGNSPLHF	few	-	TRBV25-1	TRBJ1-6
TGTGCCAGCAGCTTCCGAACGGGTAACTATGGCTACACCTTC	CASSFRTGNYGYTF	-	-	TRBV5-4	TRBJ1-2
TGTGCCACCAGTGATTGGGCTAGCGGGAGAGAAACTTACGAGCAGTACTTC	CATSDWASGRETYEQYF	-	TRBD2	TRBV24-1	TRBJ2-7
TGTGCCAGCTCTATCGGGGGGACCTACGAGCAGTACTTC	CASSIGGTYEQYF	-	TRBD2	TRBV9	TRBJ2-7
TGTGCCAGCAGTTTATGGGACAGGGGCCGCGTGGGGGGCTACACCTTC	CASSLWDRGRVGGYTF	once	TRBD1	TRBV28	TRBJ1-2
TGTGCCAGCAGTGAACACAGGAACACTGAAGCTTTCTTT	CASSEHRNTEAFF	-	-	TRBV25-1	TRBJ1-1
TGTGCCAGCAGCCACGGACTAGCGGGGGGGCAAGAGACCCAGTACTTC	CASSHGLAGGQETQYF	-	TRBD2	TRBV6-6	TRBJ2-5
TGTGCCAGCAGCTTAGGGGGCCGTGAGGTTTCACCCCTCCACTTT	CASSLGGREVSPLHF	-	-	TRBV7-9	TRBJ1-6
TGCGCCAGCAGCCTCGACAGGGCTGACGGGGAGCTGTTTTTT	CASSLDRADGELFF	-	TRBD1	TRBV4-3	TRBJ2-2
TGCGCCAGCAGCTCCGGGACAGGGGCCTTTGGCTACACCTTC	CASSSGTGAFGYTF	-	TRBD1	TRBV5-1	TRBJ1-2
TGTGCCAGCAGCCAAGAAACTCGGACAAATGAGCAGTTCTTC	CASSQETRTNEQFF	-	-	TRBV3-1/TRBV3-2	TRBJ2-1
TGTGCCTGGAGTGTACGACGGACTAGCGGGAGGGCGTACGAGCAGTACTTC	CAWSVRRTSGRAYEQYF	-	TRBD2	TRBV30	TRBJ2-7
TGCGCCAGCAGCCAACAGGGTGGAACTGAAGCTTTCTTT	CASSQQGGTEAFF	-	-	TRBV5-1	TRBJ1-1
TGCGCCAGCAGCCAAGGGGTCAGGGATGAAAAACTGTTTTTT	CASSQGVRDEKLFF	-	-	TRBV4-3	TRBJ1-4